A single sample is the source of the 20 T cell receptor beta chains below, sequenced in a study of cytomegalovirus exposure and HLA in healthy donors. The PCR made use of 60 Vbeta and 13 Jbeta primers. TCRdb's table, derived via immunoSEQ multiplex PCR, lists solely in-frame clones and lacks some. The sample table sets out more than 140,000 clones. Sequenced: PBMCs. Receptor source: a woman younger than 30 in good health and CMV-seronegative.

V gene TRBV6-1 combines with J gene TRBJ1-1; D unresolved. Germline V CDR1 and CDR2: MNHNS, SASEGT. This CDR3 has 11 residues. Trimming took off 7 bases at V and 6 bases at J, with 9 bases between the two ends. CDR3 sequence reads: CASIQVAEAFF. The CDR3 nucleotides read TGTGCCAGCATCCAGGTCGCTGAAGCTTTCTTT.

This chain joins TRBV11-3 and TRBJ1-3, with D possibly TRBD1 on 6 matching bases. The germline gives CDR1 SGHNT, CDR2 YENEEA. The CDR3 has 17 amino acids. Trimming shortened V by 5 bases and J by 0 bases, and 17 bases separated the two germline ends. Written as DNA, the CDR3 is TGTGCCAGCAGCACCCGGACAGTCAGTCTCTCTGGAAACACCATATATTTT. This sequence encodes CASSTRTVSLSGNTIYF.

This chain links TRBV7-6 with TRBJ2-3; possibly TRBD2 for D (5 bases). CDR1 is SGHVS, CDR2 FNYEAQ, per germline. The CDR3 sequence is 12 residues long. The ends were cut back, 4 bases at V and 8 bases at J, with 10 bases in the middle. Here the CDR3 reads CASSYGLGTQYF. The CDR3 bases are TGTGCCAGCAGCTATGGACTGGGTACGCAGTATTTT.

V usage is TRBV11-3 and J usage is TRBJ2-3, with TRBD2 matching 10 bases. CDR1 is SGHNT, CDR2 YENEEA, per germline. This CDR3 has 15 residues. The ends lost 8 bases at V and 0 bases at J; junction bases unmatched: 5. The chain's CDR3 is CASSKREGSTDTQYF. CDR3 nucleotides: TGTGCCAGCTCAAAGCGGGAGGGAAGCACAGATACGCAGTATTTT.

The chain has TRBV7-9 and TRBJ1-1; possibly TRBD1 for D (5 bases). The CDR3 contains 15 residues. Trimming removed 0 bases at V and 4 bases at J, with 12 bases between. The germline CDR1 and CDR2 sequences are SEHNR and FQNEAQ (reference sequence). CDR3 nucleotide sequence: TGTGCCAGCAGCTTAGCAAGGGGTGGTGGCACTGAAGCTTTCTTT. This sequence encodes CASSLARGGGTEAFF. Complete variable domain (other parts from reference TRBV7-9 and TRBJ1-1): DTGVSQNPRHKITKRGQNVTFRCDPISEHNRLYWYRQTLGQGPEFLTYFQNEAQLEKSRLLSDRFSAERPKGSFSTLEIQRTEQGDSAMYLCASSLARGGGTEAFFGQGTRLTVV.

The CDR3 region is CASSAQGSYGYTF. CDR3 sequence (DNA): TGTGCCAGCAGTGCACAGGGGAGCTATGGCTACACCTTC. The rearrangement links TRBV2 to TRBJ1-2; 7 bases fit TRBD1. CDR1 and CDR2 (germline): SNHLY, FYNNEI. The CDR3 loop spans 13 amino acids. V lost 4 bases, J lost 4 bases, and 3 bases stayed unmatched.

CDR3 protein: CASRASGTSTDTQYF. CDR3 sequence (DNA): TGTGCCAGCAGAGCGAGCGGGACCAGCACAGATACGCAGTATTTT. The rearrangement links TRBV5-4 to TRBJ2-3; 7 nucleotides match TRBD2. Germline V gene lookup returns CDR1 SGHNT and CDR2 YYREEE (reference sequence). The CDR3 covers 15 residues. After removal of 5 bases from V and 0 bases from J, the junction contained 6 bases not matched to a gene.

The chain couples TRBV5-4 to TRBJ1-2, with 10 nucleotides matching TRBD1. Trimming at V came to 4 bases and at J to 8 bases, leaving 5 bases not matched to a gene. The CDR3 consists of 13 residues. Germline values: CDR1 SGHNT, CDR2 YYREEE (reference sequence). The CDR3 is CASSLGTGAGYTF. In DNA form, the CDR3 reads TGTGCCAGCAGCCTCGGGACAGGGGCCGGCTACACCTTC.

V and J are TRBV15 and TRBJ2-5; D perhaps matches TRBD1 (6 bases). Germline-derived CDR1 and CDR2 are LNHNV and YYDKDF (reference sequence). The V end was cut by 5 bases, the J end by 0 bases, with 13 bases between. The CDR3 has 15 amino acids. For the CDR3, the DNA is TGTGCCACCAGCCGTCGACAGGAGGACCAAGAGACCCAGTACTTC. This codes for CATSRRQEDQETQYF.

The gene calls are TRBV2 and TRBJ2-2; 8 nucleotides match TRBD2. V dropped 6 bases and J dropped 1; count of bases not matched to a gene: 4. The CDR3 spans 15 residues. Germline CDR1 and CDR2: SNHLY and FYNNEI. Written as DNA, the CDR3 is TGTGCCAGCAGGCGTACTAGCGGGAACACCGGGGAGCTGTTTTTT. The encoded protein is CASRRTSGNTGELFF. Complete variable domain (other parts from reference TRBV2 and TRBJ2-2): EPEVTQTPSHQVTQMGQEVILRCVPISNHLYFYWYRQILGQKVEFLVSFYNNEISEKSEIFDDQFSVERPDGSNFTLKIRSTKLEDSAMYFCASRRTSGNTGELFFGEGSRLTVL.

This rearrangement joins TRBV19 to TRBJ1-6, with 8 bases identical to TRBD1. The CDR3 totals 15 residues. Germline V gene data show CDR1 as LNHDA and CDR2 as SQIVND (reference sequence). Trimming at V came to 2 bases and at J to 8 bases, leaving 5 bases not matched to a gene. The CDR3 region is CASSITAGGDSPLHF. The CDR3 region has the DNA TGTGCCAGTAGTATAACGGCAGGGGGCGATTCACCCCTCCACTTT.

This rearrangement joins TRBV15 to TRBJ1-2; 8 bases are shared with TRBD1. V lost 0 bases and J lost 6; bases outside the gene matches: 3. The CDR3 spans 14 residues. The germline V gene encodes CDR1 LNHNV and CDR2 YYDKDF (reference sequence). CDR3 loop: CATSRDTTGDGYTF. The CDR3, as DNA: TGTGCCACCAGCAGAGATACGACAGGGGATGGCTACACCTTC. Supplemented by reference TRBV15 and TRBJ1-2, the full variable domain reads DAMVIQNPRYQVTQFGKPVTLSCSQTLNHNVMYWYQQKSSQAPKLLFHYYDKDFNNEADTPDNFQSRRPNTSFCFLDIRSPGLGDTAMYLCATSRDTTGDGYTFGSGTRLTVV.

The chain recombines TRBV7-9 with TRBJ2-1; D is possibly TRBD2 (7 bases). V lost 1 base and J lost 3, with 16 bases in between. Germline assignment: CDR1 SEHNR and CDR2 FQNEAQ (reference sequence). The CDR3 extends over 17 amino acids. The CDR3 DNA sequence: TGTGCCAGCAGCTTAGTCGGGGCGGGGGCGAGCTACAATGAGCAGTTCTTC. It codes for CASSLVGAGASYNEQFF.

V and J are TRBV30 and TRBJ1-2; 9 bases map to TRBD1. CDR3 size: 11 residues. Trimming cost V 8 bases and J 8 bases; bases outside gene matches: 6. In germline, CDR1 is GTSNPN, CDR2 SVGIG (reference sequence). CDR3: CAGGQGGGYTF. The CDR3 bases are TGTGCCGGGGGACAGGGAGGAGGCTACACCTTC.

This CDR3 is CASRPGQGFYGANVLTF. DNA for the CDR3: TGTGCCAGCAGGCCGGGACAGGGGTTCTACGGGGCCAACGTCCTGACTTTC. V gene TRBV11-2 combines with J gene TRBJ2-6; 10 positions match TRBD1. V shed 6 bases and J 4 bases; nucleotides not matched to a gene: 9. CDR1 is SGHAT, CDR2 FQNNGV, per germline. The CDR3 is 17 residues long.

The chain has TRBV7-3 and TRBJ2-7, with 13 bases lining up with TRBD2. CDR3 length: 15 residues. The germline CDR1 and CDR2 sequences are SGHTA and FQGTGA. The trim removed 4 bases at V and 7 bases at J, leaving 7 bases unmatched. The CDR3 protein is CASSSGLAGVEEQYF. CDR3 DNA: TGTGCCAGCAGCTCTGGACTAGCGGGAGTGGAGGAGCAGTACTTC. Full variable domain (rest looked up from reference TRBV7-3 and TRBJ2-7): GAGVSQTPSNKVTEKGKYVELRCDPISGHTALYWYRQSLGQGPEFLIYFQGTGAADDSGLPNDRFFAVRPEGSVSTLKIQRTERGDSAVYLCASSSGLAGVEEQYFGPGTRLTVT.

CDR3 residues: CASSAFDRTTDTQYF. The CDR3 DNA follows: TGTGCCAGCTCAGCATTCGACAGGACTACAGATACGCAGTATTTT. The chain uses TRBV18 and TRBJ2-3, with D possibly being TRBD1 (6 bases). Germline CDR1 is KGHSH and CDR2 is LQKENI. The V gene lost 5 bases and the J gene lost 3 bases, with 15 bases spanning the gap. This CDR3 region has 15 residues.

The chain combines TRBV5-1 with TRBJ2-5; TRBD1 agrees at 10 bases. V shed 1 base, J shed 1 base, and the junction held 4 bases outside the gene matches. Germline V gene data show CDR1 as SGHRS and CDR2 as YFSETQ. The CDR3 loop spans 16 amino acids. In DNA, the CDR3 is TGCGCCAGCAGCTTGCCCCGGGACAGGGGCCAAGAGACCCAGTACTTC. Amino acids: CASSLPRDRGQETQYF. The full variable domain, its missing parts supplied by reference TRBV5-1 and TRBJ2-5, is KAGVTQTPRYLIKTRGQQVTLSCSPISGHRSVSWYQQTPGQGLQFLFEYFSETQRNKGNFPGRFSGRQFSNSRSEMNVSTLELGDSALYLCASSLPRDRGQETQYFGPGTRLLVL.

The V gene is TRBV28, the J gene TRBJ1-1; the D is unclear. Germline loops: CDR1 MDHEN, CDR2 SYDVKM. V dropped 6 bases and J dropped 7 bases, with 9 bases sitting between them. The CDR3 has 11 amino acids. CDR3 protein: CASRASREAFF. CDR3 in DNA: TGTGCCAGCAGGGCCTCTCGTGAAGCTTTCTTT.

This rearrangement joins TRBV28 to TRBJ2-1; 12 bases line up with TRBD2. The V gene's germline CDR1 is MDHEN and CDR2 SYDVKM. The length of the CDR3 is 15 residues. V dropped 6 bases and J dropped 4; count of bases not matched to a gene: 4. CDR3 in DNA: TGTGCCAGCAGCCCTGGACTAGCGGGATACAATGAGCAGTTCTTC. Protein product: CASSPGLAGYNEQFF.